Listed below are T cell receptor beta chains from one sample, sequenced in a study of early T cells in non-severe SARS-CoV-2 infection. Via MiXCR, TCRdb re-called the 5' RACE reads, giving one row per CDR3 protein. The data show approximately 77,000 distinct CDR3 sequences, about 14% seen once. Sequencing used whole blood. These receptors were collected from an adult who was a healthcare worker with PCR-confirmed SARS-CoV-2 infection or an uninfected control (not recorded which). The CDR3 runs from the conserved cysteine through the conserved F or W. The order of the fields is V gene, clone size, D gene, J gene, CDR3 DNA, CDR3 protein. D genes are given only for firm matches. Clone sizes are given selectively: once, few, many, or a class where the clone is expanded.

TRBV7-2,NA,NA,TRBJ2-1,TGTGCCAGCACCCCCCTAAAACGGTTCGATGAGCAGTTCTTC,CASTPLKRFDEQFF
TRBV29-1,many,NA,TRBJ1-2,TGCAGCGTTAGCGGGACAAAATATGGCTACACCTTC,CSVSGTKYGYTF
TRBV3-1,few,TRBD1,TRBJ1-3,TGTGCCAGCTCCCGTTCCGGGACAGGTCCCTCTGGAAACACCATATATTTT,CASSRSGTGPSGNTIYF
TRBV9,few,NA,TRBJ2-1,TGTGCCAGCAGCGTACACGGCAGGGGCTCCTACAATGAGCAGTTCTTC,CASSVHGRGSYNEQFF
TRBV6-1,NA,TRBD1,TRBJ2-7,TGTGCCAGCAGTGAAGGGGACAGGGATTCGGGGGAGCAGTACTTC,CASSEGDRDSGEQYF
TRBV18,few,NA,TRBJ2-7,TGTGCCAGCTCCCAAGCGGACAGTACCCTCTCCTACGAGCAGTACTTC,CASSQADSTLSYEQYF
TRBV5-1,NA,NA,TRBJ1-1,TGCGCCAGCAGTAACAGGCCCTCTGAAGCTTTCTTT,CASSNRPSEAFF
TRBV4-2,NA,NA,TRBJ1-5,TGTGCCAGCAGCCAAGATATGGCTCAGCCCCAGCATTTT,CASSQDMAQPQHF
TRBV19,NA,NA,TRBJ2-6,TGTGCCAGTAGTCCGGACGCGGGCTGGGCCAACGTCCTGACTTTC,CASSPDAGWANVLTF
TRBV7-6,medium-sized,NA,TRBJ1-2,TGTGCCAGCAGCTTATCAGTGTGGGGAAACGATGGCTACACCTTC,CASSLSVWGNDGYTF
TRBV11-2,many,TRBD2,TRBJ2-3,TGTGCCAGCAGCTTAGCGGGGGGGCGAAGAGATACGCAGTATTTT,CASSLAGGRRDTQYF
TRBV4-1,NA,NA,TRBJ2-7,TGCGCCAGCAGCCACGGTTCGGGCGAGCAGTACTTC,CASSHGSGEQYF
TRBV7-2,NA,TRBD1,TRBJ2-2,TGTGCCAGCAGGGACAGGGGGCTGGGCGGGGAGCTGTTTTTT,CASRDRGLGGELFF
TRBV29-1,few,NA,TRBJ1-1,TGCAGCGTTGAAGATCCGGGAGCTTTCTTT,CSVEDPGAFF
TRBV10-3,NA,TRBD1,TRBJ1-6,TGTGCCATCAGTTCAACCGGGACAGGGGATTCACCCCTCCACTTT,CAISSTGTGDSPLHF
TRBV6-5,few,TRBD2,TRBJ2-3,TGTGCCAGTTCCGGGACTAGCGGTCAGGGTACGCAGTATTTT,CASSGTSGQGTQYF
TRBV5-4,NA,NA,TRBJ2-3,TGTGCCAGCAGCATAACAGCGATCACAGATACGCAGTATTTT,CASSITAITDTQYF